Sequencing of this T cell receptor beta chain was carried out in a study of shared clonotypes between healthy human individuals. Study-wide results and limits: Clonotypes shared by all four sorted-subset donors had higher generation probabilities than non-shared clonotypes.

The V end was cut by 5 bases, the J end by 0 bases, with 13 bases between. CDR1 and CDR2 (germline): LNHNV, YYDKDF (reference sequence). This CDR3 contains 15 residues. The naive CD8 fraction comprised CD45RO-negative cells positively selected for CCR7 and excluded terminally differentiated effector memory CD45RA+ cells. Generated by immunoSEQ multiplex PCR, the TCRdb table keeps only in-frame clones and is missing some. The sample has more than 2 million clones, roughly 93% seen once. With regard to this clone: The antigen is unknown.

The sequence was collected from a young man in good health. Some clones in this sample may be carry-over from other donors' samples. Sequencing was carried out using naive CD8+ T cells from PBMCs. J is TRBJ1-2 and V is TRBV15, with D unresolved. CDR3 in DNA: TGTGCCACCAGCTTTCCTAGGGCCCCTAACTATGGCTACACCTTC. Its translation: CATSFPRAPNYGYTF.